The T cell receptor (beta chain) under discussion was sequenced for a study of blood T cell repertoires in COVID-19 (dated by TCRdb to between 2020 and 2021). For the study in its entirety: Samples from collaborators originated in the United States, Italy and Spain and spanned both the acute and convalescent phases of COVID-19. The material from the prospective study consisted of cDNA or gDNA derived from T cells, B-cell-depleted T cells, or PBMCs. The sample metadata nearly always contained a de-identified subject ID, COVID-19 status, age in years and sex. The samples were drawn from two sources: the first 160 participants of the ongoing ImmuneRACE study, and 1,000 to 1,500 subjects contributed by 6 global collaborators. Where HLA class I and class II types were available, the types were taken from metadata supplied by the sample provider, not from assay-based typing. Subjects who had been exposed to COVID-19, were actively infected with it, or had recovered from it provided the deeply sampled blood TCRbeta repertoires that made up the dataset. The repertoires were released in a freely available public database intended as a resource for research on the immune response to SARS-CoV-2. Study-level results and caveats: How much clinical and demographic metadata was included differed by source and by participant, and the metadata was provided uncurated.

At one collaborating source in Seattle, patients were enrolled during active infection and were followed longitudinally through the course of disease. Each collaborating institution followed its own protocols to collect whole blood in K2EDTA tubes. Collaborator samples were shipped for TCRbeta analysis as frozen whole blood, isolated PBMCs, or DNA extracted from either sample type. Measured from the cysteine to the phenylalanine, the CDR3 is 15 residues long. Of the read, only the CDR3 DNA is kept; its 45 bases are in frame from base 1. V is cut back by 5 bases and J by 3 bases, with 8 bases in the junction unmatched. According to the germline V gene, CDR1 reads MRHNA and CDR2 reads SNTAGT. TCRbeta CDR3 regions were amplified from genomic DNA by means of the immunoSEQ Assay, a bias-controlled multiplex PCR. Regarding the original processing steps: Within the assay, amplification of reference gene primers was used to estimate how many nucleated cells each sample contained. To quantify the absolute abundance of each unique TCRbeta CDR3 rearrangement, sequence reads were collapsed and filtered. For each sample, productive Simpson clonality was calculated by taking the square root of Simpson's diversity index across productive rearrangements. TCRdb provides this immuneACCESS table in a form limited to in-frame rearrangements. Some clones are lacking; in checked studies, under half of them reflect an unresolved V gene, and why the rest are absent is not known. V and J calls and clone size are copied from that table; D and trimming were computed from the DNA. In all, the sample holds under 300,000 clones, and approximately 84% of those were seen once. The ten largest clones add up to more than 1.4% of the sample.

About this clone itself: Its antigen target is currently unknown. Per-base quality was not reported, and no clone a single base away is much larger than it.

The clonotype originates from a human donor with COVID-19, enrolled during active disease. The donor label of this sample is uncertain. Rearrangement joined TRBV6-4 to TRBJ1-1; TRBD1 agrees with 8 junctional bases. Sequencing used peripheral blood. The CDR3 here reads CASSLSGQAYTEAFF. The DNA sequence is as follows: TGTGCCAGCAGTCTCTCGGGACAGGCCTACACTGAAGCTTTCTTT.